This passage covers 21 T cell receptor beta chains from one sample sequenced in a study of shared clonotypes between healthy human individuals. Naive CD8 cells, CD45RO-negative and positively selected for CCR7, excluded terminally differentiated effector memory CD45RA+ cells. Using immunoSEQ multiplex PCR, the repertoire was profiled, and TCRdb retains in-frame clones only, with some absent. The sample gives around 1.9 million clones, over 85% of which show up once; approximately 1.7% is in the top ten. Sequencing was done on a sample of naive CD8+ T cells from PBMCs. The receptor source for this set is a man between 18 and 35 years old in good health. Some clones in this sample may be carry-over from other donors' samples.

This chain connects TRBV9 to TRBJ2-1; no definite D call. V dropped 3 bases and J dropped 1 base, with 11 bases sitting between them. The CDR3 is 15 amino acids. Per germline, CDR1 SGDLS and CDR2 YYNGEE. The CDR3 here is CASSAPLASYNEQFF. The CDR3 DNA is TGTGCCAGCAGCGCCCCGCTTGCATCCTACAATGAGCAGTTCTTC.

The sample holds one count of this clone. The chain carries TRBV7-9 and TRBJ2-3; D is unclear. Germline values: CDR1 SEHNR, CDR2 FQNEAQ (reference sequence). V was clipped by 10 bases and J by 5 bases, with 13 bases between them. CDR3 length: 12 residues. CDR3 DNA: TGTGCCACCGCAATGGTATTAGATACGCAGTATTTT. This codes for CATAMVLDTQYF.

This sequence joins TRBV7-9 and TRBJ2-3; D is undetermined. There are 16 residues in the CDR3. Trimming took off 5 bases at V and 0 bases at J, with 15 bases between the two ends. The V gene's germline CDR1 is SEHNR and CDR2 FQNEAQ (reference sequence). The CDR3 reads CASSPMIRTSTDTQYF. The CDR3 DNA follows: TGTGCCAGCAGCCCCATGATCCGAACTAGCACAGATACGCAGTATTTT.

This clone is a singleton in its sample. The genes are TRBV28 and TRBJ2-1, with D uncertain. The CDR3 extends over 12 amino acids. Germline V gene lookup returns CDR1 MDHEN and CDR2 SYDVKM. Deletions cut 3 bases from V and 10 bases from J, with 10 bases between. The DNA for the CDR3 is TGTGCCAGCAGTTTGACGGCGCTGGAGCAGTTCTTC. Encoded protein: CASSLTALEQFF.

The rearrangement joins TRBV19 to TRBJ2-7; no clear D. This CDR3 comprises 11 residues. Looked up from germline, CDR1 is LNHDA and CDR2 is SQIVND (reference sequence). V lost 3 bases to trimming and J lost 6 bases, with 6 bases between them. This chain's CDR3 is CASSIRGEQYF. DNA of the CDR3: TGTGCCAGTAGTATCAGAGGCGAGCAGTACTTC. Combining the CDR3 with reference TRBV19 and TRBJ2-7 gives the whole variable domain DGGITQSPKYLFRKEGQNVTLSCEQNLNHDAMYWYRQDPGQGLRLIYYSQIVNDFQKGDIAEGYSVSREKKESFPLTVTSAQKNPTAFYLCASSIRGEQYFGPGTRLTVT.

This chain uses TRBV20-1 with TRBJ1-2, with D possibly matching TRBD1 (6 bases). V was clipped by 6 bases and J by 7 bases, with 9 bases between them. The germline CDR1 and CDR2 sequences are DFQATT and SNEGSKA (reference sequence). This CDR3 comprises 10 residues. The CDR3: CSAHRAGYTF. CDR3 coding DNA: TGCAGTGCCCACAGGGCTGGCTACACCTTC.

As concerns this clone: Distinct nucleotide sequences in the sample also encode this CDR3. V and J are TRBV19 and TRBJ2-1, with D perhaps matching TRBD1 or TRBD2 (6 bases each). With 0 bases removed from V and 3 bases from J, the gap between germline ends came to 9 bases. There are 15 residues in the CDR3. Per the germline V gene, CDR1 is LNHDA and CDR2 is SQIVND (reference sequence). CDR3 sequence: CASSIDRGLYNEQFF. The DNA of the CDR3 is TGTGCCAGTAGTATAGACAGGGGACTCTACAATGAGCAGTTCTTC.

The rearrangement links TRBV6-5 to TRBJ1-1; tentatively, D is TRBD1 (6 bases). Trimming took off 6 bases at V and 4 bases at J, with 15 bases between the two ends. Germline V gene lookup returns CDR1 MNHEY and CDR2 SVGAGI. This CDR3 comprises 14 residues. This CDR3 is CASSSNPGVTEAFF. The CDR3, as DNA: TGTGCCAGCAGCTCCAACCCAGGGGTCACTGAAGCTTTCTTT.

The chain recombines TRBV7-3 with TRBJ2-2; TRBD2 is a possible D gene (5 bases). V was clipped by 2 bases and J by 4 bases, with 8 bases between them. The CDR3 is made up of 14 amino acids. Germline values: CDR1 SGHTA, CDR2 FQGTGA. In DNA, the CDR3 is TGTGCCAGCAGCTTATGGGGAGCCACCGGGGAGCTGTTTTTT. This gives the protein CASSLWGATGELFF.

This chain joins TRBV11-2 and TRBJ2-7; D uncertain. The V end was cut by 4 bases, the J end by 6 bases, with 10 bases between. The CDR3 extends over 12 amino acids. The germline CDR1 and CDR2 sequences are SGHAT and FQNNGV. CDR3 sequence reads: CASSSWASEQYF. The CDR3 nucleotides read TGTGCCAGCAGCTCTTGGGCCTCCGAGCAGTACTTC.

This chain joins TRBV6-5 and TRBJ1-5; D is unclear. Looked up from germline, CDR1 is MNHEY and CDR2 is SVGAGI. The CDR3 totals 15 residues. V lost 5 bases and J lost 1, with 12 bases in between. In DNA, the CDR3 is TGTGCCAGCAGTCCCGGACGGCTGAGCAATCAGCCCCAGCATTTT. As protein: CASSPGRLSNQPQHF.

This clone turned up a few times. This chain connects TRBV19 to TRBJ1-1, with D possibly TRBD1 on 5 matching bases. Deletions cut 6 bases from V and 4 bases from J, with 18 bases between. Per germline, CDR1 LNHDA and CDR2 SQIVND (reference sequence). CDR3 length: 15 amino acids. The CDR3 bases are TGTGCCAGTAGCCCGATTACTCAGGGTGGCACTGAAGCTTTCTTT. Protein: CASSPITQGGTEAFF.

The chain combines TRBV27 with TRBJ2-1, with D possibly called TRBD1 or TRBD2 (5 bases each). Trimming took off 6 bases at V and 6 bases at J, with 12 bases between the two ends. Looked up from germline, CDR1 is MNHEY and CDR2 is SMNVEV (reference sequence). The CDR3 runs to 13 residues. The CDR3 region is CASSDRDGNEQFF. The CDR3 region has the DNA TGTGCCAGCAGCGACCGGGACGGCAATGAGCAGTTCTTC.

CDR3 sequence: CASSPRTGHPIFQYF. CDR3 DNA sequence: TGTGCCAGCAGCCCACGCACAGGACACCCAATCTTCCAGTACTTC. This chain joins TRBV13 and TRBJ2-7; D is possibly TRBD1 (5 bases). The CDR3 is 15 amino acids. Trimming removed 5 bases at V and 10 bases at J, with 24 bases between. Germline-derived CDR1 and CDR2 are PRHDT and FYEKMQ (reference sequence). Based on the CDR3 plus reference TRBV13 and TRBJ2-7, the full variable domain is AAGVIQSPRHLIKEKRETATLKCYPIPRHDTVYWYQQGPGQDPQFLISFYEKMQSDKGSIPDRFSAQQFSDYHSELNMSSLELGDSALYFCASSPRTGHPIFQYFGPGTRLTVT.

The chain employs TRBV23-1 and TRBJ1-3, with D perhaps TRBD1 (6 bases). TRBV23-1 is marked as an open reading frame, function uncertain. The V gene lost 4 bases and the J gene lost 1 base, with 8 bases spanning the gap. The length of the CDR3 is 14 residues. CDR3 loop: CASSPQGSGNTIYF. The CDR3, as DNA: TGCGCCAGCAGTCCCCAGGGGTCTGGAAACACCATATATTTT.

This clone was found a few times. V gene TRBV9 combines with J gene TRBJ1-5; D unclear. The CDR3 sequence is 14 residues long. The V gene lost 3 bases and the J gene lost 2 bases, with 9 bases spanning the gap. Germline lookup yields CDR1 SGDLS and CDR2 YYNGEE. CDR3 sequence reads: CASSDGRRNQPQHF. The CDR3 DNA follows: TGTGCCAGCAGCGACGGACGGCGCAATCAGCCCCAGCATTTT.

V usage is TRBV30 and J usage is TRBJ2-1; 8 bases are shared with TRBD2. The CDR3 runs 15 residues. Germline V lookup: CDR1 GTSNPN, CDR2 SVGIG (reference sequence). V was clipped by 4 bases and J by 0 bases; unmatched bases: 5. CDR3 DNA: TGTGCCTGGACCCCGGGACTAGTCTCCTACAATGAGCAGTTCTTC. Its translation is CAWTPGLVSYNEQFF.

The rearrangement links TRBV5-5 to TRBJ2-2, with D tentatively TRBD1 (6 bases). Germline assignment: CDR1 SGHKS and CDR2 YYEKEE (reference sequence). V was clipped by 2 bases and J by 6 bases, with 17 bases between them. The CDR3 is made up of 16 amino acids. CDR3 in amino acids: CASSFPLDRMAGELFF. CDR3 nucleotides: TGTGCCAGCAGCTTCCCGTTGGACAGAATGGCCGGGGAGCTGTTTTTT.

The rearrangement uses TRBV28 and TRBJ2-7; D is possibly TRBD1 or TRBD2 (6 bases each). The CDR3 runs 14 residues. Germline V CDR1 and CDR2: MDHEN, SYDVKM. The V and J ends lost 3 bases and 5 bases respectively, with 14 bases between them. CDR3 DNA: TGTGCCAGCAGTTTCGGGGGCGGGCAGAACGAGCAGTACTTC. This translates into CASSFGGGQNEQYF.

This chain connects TRBV4-1 to TRBJ2-5; TRBD2 aligns across 10 bases. Germline CDR1 reads MGHRA; CDR2 reads YSYEKL. The junction had 7 bases not matched to a gene; V was cut back by 1 base and J by 5 bases. The CDR3 totals 16 residues. The CDR3 DNA sequence: TGCGCCAGCAGCCAAGTGGCTAGCGGGAGATTGGAGACCCAGTACTTC. This translates into CASSQVASGRLETQYF.

This clone was observed a single time. The same CDR3 also results from other DNA sequences found in this sample. J is TRBJ2-7 and V is TRBV7-9, with 9 nucleotides matching TRBD1. The CDR3 contains 14 residues. The ends lost 6 bases at V and 2 bases at J; junction bases unmatched: 5. Germline V gives CDR1 SEHNR, CDR2 FQNEAQ (reference sequence). As DNA, the CDR3 is TGTGCCAGCAGTCCGGGACAGGGAGCCTACGAGCAGTACTTC. Its translation is CASSPGQGAYEQYF.